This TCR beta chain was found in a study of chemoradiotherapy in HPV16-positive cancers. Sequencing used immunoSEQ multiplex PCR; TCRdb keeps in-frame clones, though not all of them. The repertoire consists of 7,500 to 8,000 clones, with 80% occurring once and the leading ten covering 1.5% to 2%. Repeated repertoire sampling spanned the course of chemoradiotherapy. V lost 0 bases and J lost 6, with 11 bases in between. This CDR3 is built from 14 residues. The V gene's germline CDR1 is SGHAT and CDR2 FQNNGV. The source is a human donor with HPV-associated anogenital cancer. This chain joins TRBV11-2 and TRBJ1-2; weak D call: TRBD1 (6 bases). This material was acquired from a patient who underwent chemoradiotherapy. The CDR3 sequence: CASSLDRGLNGYTF. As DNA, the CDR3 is TGTGCCAGCAGCTTAGATAGGGGGTTGAATGGCTACACCTTC.